This T cell receptor beta chain is from a study of T cell repertoires in cytomegalovirus infection. Background on the study: Newly reported HLA-C-restricted and thoroughly characterized HLA-B-restricted CMV epitopes were employed. Indications of both CMV infection and matching HLA type were provided by public TCR beta signatures. Study outcomes and limitations: HLA-C-restricted CMV-specific TCR beta clonotypes were dominant in the ex vivo response.

TCRdb fed the reads into MiXCR, producing one record per CDR3 protein. The data hold hundreds of thousands of distinct CDR3 sequences, with around 31% observed a single time. The germline CDR1 and CDR2 sequences are DFQATT and SNEGSKA (reference sequence). Trimming removed 0 bases from V and 4 bases from J, with 12 bases in between. The CDR3 runs 15 residues. A word on this clonotype: No antigen is known for it.

Sample: cultured PBMCs, taken from culture after CMV antigen stimulation. This TCR came from a human donor in good health (CMV status not recorded). Some clones in this sample may be carry-over from other donors' samples. The V gene is TRBV20-1, the J gene TRBJ2-2; D may be TRBD2 (5 bases). The CDR3: CSARDPRVVTGELFF. CDR3 nucleotide sequence: TGCAGTGCTAGAGATCCGCGGGTCGTCACCGGGGAGCTGTTTTTT.